Listed below are T cell receptor beta chains from one sample, sequenced in a study of blood T cell repertoires in COVID-19. Clones were read by immunoSEQ multiplex PCR, and TCRdb kept only the in-frame ones, dropping some. The table has around 300,000 clones, around 89% seen once. What was sequenced was peripheral blood. The receptors were gathered from a woman aged 50 to 60 with active or convalescent COVID-19. Both conserved end residues are part of each CDR3. A D gene is named only where the DNA matches it firmly. Clone size is stated in some rows and not others, as once, few, many or a class when expanded.

abundance	d_gene	v_gene	j_gene	CDR3aa	CDR3nt
.	.	TRBV6-5	TRBJ1-1	CASRISSTANTEAFF	TGTGCCAGCAGGATATCCTCGACAGCGAACACTGAAGCTTTCTTT
.	.	TRBV11-1	TRBJ2-1	CASSLAGESYNEQFF	TGTGCCAGCAGCTTAGCGGGAGAGTCCTACAATGAGCAGTTCTTC
.	.	TRBV9	TRBJ1-3	CASSVDNRRFGGNTIYF	TGTGCCAGCAGCGTAGATAACAGACGGTTCGGTGGAAACACCATATATTTT
.	TRBD1	TRBV6-4	TRBJ2-2	CASTANQGVTGELFF	TGTGCCAGCACCGCCAACCAGGGGGTCACCGGGGAGCTGTTTTTT
once	TRBD2	TRBV19	TRBJ2-1	CASSPSGRRGEQFF	TGTGCCAGTAGTCCCAGCGGGAGGAGGGGTGAGCAGTTCTTC
.	TRBD1	TRBV3-1/TRBV3-2	TRBJ1-3	CASSAHGTGGARIYF	TGTGCCAGCAGCGCACACGGGACAGGGGGTGCCCGCATATATTTT
.	TRBD1	TRBV5-4	TRBJ2-1	CASSLGGQGASRWNEQFF	TGTGCCAGCAGCTTGGGAGGGCAGGGGGCGAGTCGGTGGAATGAGCAGTTCTTC
.	TRBD2	TRBV12-3/TRBV12-4	TRBJ2-1	CASTGGRVDEQFF	TGTGCCAGCACGGGGGGTAGGGTCGATGAGCAGTTCTTC
.	.	TRBV4-3	TRBJ2-1	CASSQGYRNNEQFF	TGCGCCAGCAGCCAAGGCTACAGAAACAATGAGCAGTTCTTC
.	TRBD1	TRBV11-1	TRBJ1-5	CASSLTGQANQPQHF	TGTGCCAGCAGCCTAACAGGACAGGCGAATCAGCCCCAGCATTTT
.	.	TRBV27	TRBJ1-1	CASSLFRGLDTEAFF	TGTGCCAGCAGTTTGTTTAGGGGGTTGGACACTGAAGCTTTCTTT
.	TRBD1	TRBV5-1	TRBJ2-3	CASSEGASSTDTQYF	TGCGCCAGCAGTGAGGGGGCTAGTAGCACAGATACGCAGTATTTT
.	.	TRBV18	TRBJ2-3	CASSPKQRDTQYF	TGTGCCAGCTCACCGAAACAGAGAGATACGCAGTATTTT
.	.	TRBV6-5	TRBJ1-1	CASSLGAAGTEAFF	TGTGCCAGCAGTCTGGGGGCAGCCGGCACTGAAGCTTTCTTT
.	TRBD2	TRBV19	TRBJ2-1	CASSTERAVRWGGSYNEQFF	TGTGCCAGTAGTACCGAGCGGGCGGTACGGTGGGGGGGCTCCTACAATGAGCAGTTCTTC
.	TRBD2	TRBV7-9	TRBJ2-2	CASSLWASGASNTGELFF	TGTGCCAGCAGCTTATGGGCTAGCGGGGCTTCGAACACCGGGGAGCTGTTTTTT
.	.	TRBV28	TRBJ2-2	CASSLATVNTGELFF	TGTGCCAGCAGTTTGGCGACAGTAAACACCGGGGAGCTGTTTTTT
.	TRBD1	TRBV7-2	TRBJ1-5	CASSLQGDQPQHF	TGTGCCAGCAGCTTGCAGGGGGATCAGCCCCAGCATTTT
.	.	TRBV7-9	TRBJ1-2	CASSLANLGARRYTF	TGTGCCAGCAGCTTAGCTAACCTGGGCGCAAGGCGCTACACCTTC
.	TRBD2	TRBV5-4	TRBJ2-7	CASSQGTSGGYEQYF	TGTGCCAGCAGCCAAGGGACTAGCGGGGGTTACGAGCAGTACTTC
.	.	TRBV7-3	TRBJ2-1	CASSFKQVGRGSYNEQFF	TGTGCCAGCAGCTTTAAACAAGTCGGCAGGGGCTCCTACAATGAGCAGTTCTTC
once	TRBD2	TRBV5-5	TRBJ2-1	CASSLGLAGGEFF	TGTGCCAGCAGCTTGGGACTAGCGGGGGGAGAGTTCTTC
.	.	TRBV18	TRBJ1-1	CASSPTGAARASTEAFF	TGTGCCAGCTCACCAACCGGTGCCGCCAGGGCGAGCACTGAAGCTTTCTTT
.	.	TRBV28	TRBJ2-7	CASSLPGAPYEQYF	TGTGCCAGCAGTTTACCAGGGGCCCCCTACGAGCAGTACTTC
.	.	TRBV7-9	TRBJ2-7	CASSLAQGFIGEQYF	TGTGCCAGCAGCTTAGCACAGGGTTTTATTGGCGAGCAGTACTTC
.	.	TRBV12-3/TRBV12-4	TRBJ2-7	CASSLVQDEQYF	TGTGCCAGCAGTTTGGTCCAGGACGAGCAGTACTTC
.	.	TRBV29-1	TRBJ1-1	CSVELGRGNTEAFF	TGCAGCGTTGAGCTCGGTAGGGGGAACACTGAAGCTTTCTTT